The present entry profiles one T cell receptor (beta chain) with its context. TCRdb's table, derived via immunoSEQ multiplex PCR, lists solely in-frame clones and lacks some. Altogether over 80,000 clones are present, around 85% being singletons, with the ten largest covering 0.82%. The data originate from a study of OX40 agonist ivuxolimab in advanced cancers. On the study more broadly: Patients in dose escalation had liver, melanoma, kidney or head and neck cancers.

Germline assignment: CDR1 MDHEN and CDR2 SYDVKM. The CDR3 has 14 residues. Losses at the gene ends were 5 bases for V and 4 bases for J; bases not matched to a gene: 6. This chain connects TRBV28 to TRBJ2-7, with TRBD2 identical over 9 bases. The sample consisted of CD4+ or CD8+ T cells sorted from blood, taken in a trial of the OX40 agonist ivuxolimab. The receptor comes from an adult with an advanced solid tumor such as melanoma, head and neck, liver or kidney cancer. CDR3 region: CASSLPAGGYEQYF. CDR3 bases: TGTGCCAGCAGTCTCCCGGCGGGAGGGTACGAGCAGTACTTC.